This T cell receptor beta chain was obtained from a study of OX40 agonist ivuxolimab in advanced cancers. Study-wide background: From roughly 20 to 85 years was the age range, with a mean of roughly 64 years, and about 83% were male.

Sequenced by immunoSEQ multiplex PCR; TCRdb stores in-frame clones only, minus some. This sample yields 55,000 to 90,000 clones, of which 70% to 90% are seen a single time; 2.8% belongs to the top ten. Study findings and constraints: Patients who responded partially at 0.1-3.0 mg/kg showed clonal expansion ranking among the lowest.

Comment on this clone: Its antigen remains unidentified.

This CDR3 has 14 residues. Germline assignment: CDR1 SGHRS and CDR2 YFSETQ. V was clipped by 3 bases and J by 2 bases; unmatched bases: 4. The J gene is TRBJ2-5, the V gene TRBV5-1; the match to TRBD1 covers 7 bases. This material consisted of CD4+ or CD8+ T cells sorted from blood, taken in a trial of the OX40 agonist ivuxolimab. This receptor was taken from an adult with an advanced solid tumor such as melanoma, head and neck, liver or kidney cancer. The CDR3 region is CASSSGQLQETQYF. The CDR3, as DNA: TGCGCCAGCAGCTCGGGACAGCTTCAAGAGACCCAGTACTTC.